Listed below are T cell receptor beta chains from one sample, sequenced in a study of blood T cell repertoires in COVID-19. Profiling relied on immunoSEQ multiplex PCR, and the TCRdb table lists in-frame clones only, not all of them. In the table there are 70,000 to 100,000 clones, around nine tenths of which are singletons. The source material was peripheral blood. Source of these receptors: a woman aged 60-75 years with COVID-19, enrolled during active disease. Each CDR3 is given with its conserved first and last residue. D genes are given only for firm matches. Where a row states a size, it is once, few, many or the class of an expanded clone; other rows omit it.

D gene	J gene	V gene	clone size	CDR3 protein	CDR3 DNA
.	TRBJ1-5	TRBV28	.	CASSPGGLRFGNQPQHF	TGTGCCAGCAGTCCCGGGGGGCTCCGCTTTGGCAATCAGCCCCAGCATTTT
TRBD1	TRBJ2-1	TRBV4-2	.	CASSQTLRTGQKYNEQFF	TGTGCCAGCAGCCAAACCCTAAGGACGGGACAGAAATACAATGAGCAGTTCTTC
TRBD1	TRBJ1-2	TRBV19	.	CASIPTGTDYGYTF	TGTGCCAGTATCCCAACCGGGACAGACTATGGCTACACCTTC
.	TRBJ2-2	TRBV6-2/TRBV6-3	.	CASSYASGLHGELFF	TGTGCCAGCAGTTACGCGTCAGGGCTTCACGGAGAGCTGTTTTTT
.	TRBJ1-2	TRBV10-1	.	CASSAGGQNSNYGYTF	TGCGCCAGCAGTGCGGGGGGGCAGAACTCTAACTATGGCTACACCTTC
TRBD2	TRBJ2-5	TRBV11-2	.	CASSLGTSGGALVETQYF	TGTGCCAGCAGCTTAGGGACTAGCGGGGGGGCCCTCGTAGAGACCCAGTACTTC
TRBD2	TRBJ2-7	TRBV6-5	.	CASRTSGAYEQYF	TGTGCCAGCCGTACTAGCGGGGCGTACGAGCAGTACTTC
.	TRBJ1-3	TRBV18	.	CASSAGVGNTIYF	TGTGCCAGCTCAGCAGGGGTTGGAAACACCATATATTTT
.	TRBJ2-3	TRBV11-2	.	CASSLNQGGDTQYF	TGTGCCAGCAGCTTAAACCAGGGCGGAGATACGCAGTATTTT
TRBD1	TRBJ1-2	TRBV6-4	.	CASSDRTGGAEGYTF	TGTGCCAGCAGTGACCGAACAGGGGGCGCGGAAGGCTACACCTTC
.	TRBJ2-5	TRBV9	.	CASSATPTAAQETQYF	TGTGCCAGCAGCGCAACCCCCACAGCCGCGCAAGAGACCCAGTACTTC
.	TRBJ2-1	TRBV20-1	.	CSGNSYNEQFF	TGCAGTGGTAACTCCTACAATGAGCAGTTCTTC
.	TRBJ1-2	TRBV10-2	.	CASSGGEHGTKGYTF	TGCGCCAGCAGTGGGGGGGAACACGGAACGAAGGGCTACACCTTC
TRBD1	TRBJ1-1	TRBV6-2/TRBV6-3	medium-sized	CASSYLGTGGPEAFF	TGTGCCAGCAGTTACCTTGGGACAGGGGGCCCTGAAGCTTTCTTT
.	TRBJ1-5	TRBV6-5	.	CASSYGSSGVNQPQHF	TGTGCCAGCAGTTATGGTAGCTCGGGGGTGAATCAGCCCCAGCATTTT
.	TRBJ1-2	TRBV2	.	CASSEGASYGYTF	TGTGCCAGCAGTGAGGGCGCGTCCTATGGCTACACCTTC
.	TRBJ1-2	TRBV19	.	CASSIRSPVDGYTF	TGTGCCAGTAGTATACGAAGTCCGGTGGATGGCTACACCTTC
.	TRBJ1-2	TRBV7-2	.	CASSLMGAGYGYTF	TGTGCCAGCAGCTTAATGGGGGCCGGCTATGGCTACACCTTC
TRBD1	TRBJ1-6	TRBV6-5	.	CASRSETGRNSPLHF	TGTGCCAGCAGGTCAGAGACAGGGCGCAATTCACCCCTCCACTTT
.	TRBJ2-2	TRBV6-5	once	CASSYRGSSSGELFF	TGTGCCAGCAGTTACCGGGGATCGAGCTCCGGGGAGCTGTTTTTT
TRBD1	TRBJ1-2	TRBV2	few	CASSAIQGANGYTF	TGTGCCAGCAGCGCTATACAGGGGGCGAATGGCTACACCTTC
.	TRBJ2-7	TRBV25-1	.	CASSGADTYEQYF	TGTGCCAGCAGTGGGGCCGACACGTACGAGCAGTACTTC
TRBD2	TRBJ2-5	TRBV11-2	.	CASSQTTRLAGQETQYF	TGTGCCAGCAGCCAGACCACCCGACTAGCGGGGCAAGAGACCCAGTACTTC
TRBD2	TRBJ2-5	TRBV5-1	.	CASSLASSGGQETQYF	TGCGCCAGCAGCTTGGCTTCTAGCGGGGGCCAAGAGACCCAGTACTTC
.	TRBJ1-6	TRBV30	.	CAWRRTAMSSYNSPLHF	TGTGCCTGGAGACGGACAGCCATGAGCTCCTATAATTCACCCCTCCACTTT
.	TRBJ2-5	TRBV3-1/TRBV3-2	.	CASSLFVLAETQYF	TGTGCCAGCAGCCTTTTTGTTCTAGCGGAGACCCAGTACTTC
.	TRBJ1-2	TRBV12-5	.	CASGAGTPNYGYTF	TGTGCTAGTGGTGCCGGGACACCCAACTATGGCTACACCTTC
TRBD1	TRBJ1-5	TRBV12-3/TRBV12-4	.	CASSERGRQPQHF	TGTGCCAGCAGTGAGAGGGGGCGTCAGCCCCAGCATTTT
.	TRBJ2-7	TRBV5-4	.	CASSPGGEEGYEQYF	TGTGCCAGCAGCCCCGGGGGTGAGGAGGGCTACGAGCAGTACTTC
.	TRBJ1-5	TRBV5-1	.	CASSISPGSNQPQHF	TGCGCCAGCAGCATCTCTCCGGGAAGCAATCAGCCCCAGCATTTT
TRBD1	TRBJ1-6	TRBV27	.	CASSLELGDSNNSPLHF	TGTGCCAGCAGTCTAGAATTAGGGGACAGTAATAATTCACCCCTCCACTTT
.	TRBJ1-4	TRBV7-2	.	CASSPGALHNEKLFF	TGTGCCAGCAGCCCAGGGGCCTTGCATAATGAAAAACTGTTTTTT
TRBD2	TRBJ2-7	TRBV11-2	.	CASSPARGVRSYEQYF	TGTGCCAGCAGCCCCGCCCGGGGGGTGCGGTCCTACGAGCAGTACTTC
.	TRBJ2-7	TRBV27	.	CASSASGVRGEQYF	TGTGCCAGCTCCGCCTCGGGGGTGCGCGGCGAGCAGTACTTC
.	TRBJ2-6	TRBV7-2	.	CASRKSSYGANVLTF	TGTGCCAGCAGAAAAAGTAGTTATGGGGCCAACGTCCTGACTTTC
.	TRBJ1-3	TRBV3-1/TRBV3-2	.	CASSLRLVSGNTIYF	TGTGCCAGCAGTCTACGACTGGTTTCTGGAAACACCATATATTTT
TRBD2	TRBJ2-7	TRBV5-8	.	CASSSGLAGGEQYF	TGTGCCAGCAGCTCGGGACTAGCGGGGGGCGAGCAGTACTTC
TRBD1	TRBJ2-3	TRBV6-2/TRBV6-3	.	CASSRDRGIGTQYF	TGTGCCAGCAGCCGGGACAGGGGTATTGGTACGCAGTATTTT
TRBD1	TRBJ2-7	TRBV19	.	CASSIDSTGGYEQYF	TGTGCCAGTAGTATAGACTCGACAGGGGGCTACGAGCAGTACTTC
TRBD1	TRBJ1-4	TRBV12-3/TRBV12-4	.	CASSYRGKLFF	TGTGCCAGCAGTTACAGGGGAAAACTGTTTTTT
.	TRBJ1-1	TRBV9	.	CASSVGLVTNTEAFF	TGTGCCAGCAGCGTAGGTCTAGTTACGAACACTGAAGCTTTCTTT
TRBD1	TRBJ2-7	TRBV5-6	.	CANRTGISYEQYF	TGTGCCAACCGGACAGGGATAAGCTACGAGCAGTACTTC
.	TRBJ1-5	TRBV19	.	CASSISEGQPQHF	TGTGCCAGTAGTATCAGTGAGGGACAGCCCCAGCATTTT
TRBD1	TRBJ2-1	TRBV4-1	.	CASSQDPGQGNPNEQFF	TGCGCCAGCAGCCAAGATCCCGGACAGGGTAATCCCAATGAGCAGTTCTTC
TRBD1	TRBJ2-2	TRBV19	.	CAARGTGELFF	TGTGCCGCCAGGGGGACCGGGGAGCTGTTTTTT
.	TRBJ2-1	TRBV18	.	CASSPGGGAYEQFF	TGTGCCAGCTCACCAGGAGGGGGCGCCTATGAGCAGTTCTTC
.	TRBJ1-6	TRBV10-3	.	CAISEGQGMISPLHF	TGTGCCATCAGTGAGGGTCAGGGGATGATCTCACCCCTCCACTTT
TRBD2	TRBJ2-5	TRBV5-1	.	CASSLAGSGGHQETQYF	TGCGCCAGCAGCTTGGCCGGAAGCGGGGGGCACCAAGAGACCCAGTACTTC
.	TRBJ2-3	TRBV6-5	.	CASSYGQLYTDTQYF	TGTGCCAGCAGTTACGGTCAGTTGTACACAGATACGCAGTATTTT
.	TRBJ1-2	TRBV30	.	CAWSVRGHYGYTF	TGTGCCTGGAGTGTGCGGGGCCACTATGGCTACACCTTC
.	TRBJ2-5	TRBV5-1	.	CASSLDRVGETQYF	TGCGCCAGCAGCTTGGACAGGGTGGGGGAGACCCAGTACTTC
.	TRBJ2-3	TRBV7-3	.	CASSPFGGGTTDTQYF	TGTGCCAGCAGCCCGTTCGGAGGCGGAACCACAGATACGCAGTATTTT
TRBD2	TRBJ2-1	TRBV2	.	CASSLLAGGYNEQFF	TGTGCCAGCAGCCTCCTAGCGGGGGGATACAATGAGCAGTTCTTC
.	TRBJ1-1	TRBV19	.	CASSIGRGVNTEAFF	TGTGCCAGTAGTATAGGACGGGGGGTGAACACTGAAGCTTTCTTT